This T cell receptor (beta chain) was sequenced for a study of Graves' ophthalmopathy and Graves' hyperthyroidism. The J segment lost 5 bases and the V segment lost 1 base, leaving 6 bases of the junction unmatched. The CDR3 runs to 15 residues. Germline V lookup: CDR1 SEHNR, CDR2 FQNEAQ (reference sequence). In its sample, this clonotype was seen many times. Beta-chain TCR CDR3 regions were amplified from RNA transcripts. Amplification began with first-round RT-PCR using HTBI primers, then second-round multiplex PCR was performed. MiXCR was run by TCRdb on the multiplex PCR reads, yielding one entry per CDR3 protein. The table lists about 400,000 distinct CDR3 sequences, around 19% of them singletons, with 1.6% in the top ten.

J is TRBJ2-5 and V is TRBV7-9, with 8 bases that match TRBD2. The TCR sequence derives from a woman between 18 and 29 years old with Graves' ophthalmopathy. Sequenced material: peripheral blood. In DNA, the CDR3 is TGTGCCAGCAGCTTAGGAGCGGGGGCCCGGGAGACCCAGTACTTC. It encodes CASSLGAGARETQYF.